Listed below are T cell receptor beta chains from one sample, sequenced in a study of T-cell reconstitution after alpha-beta-depleted transplantation in children. In TCRdb, the PCR reads were re-called with MiXCR into one record per CDR3 protein. In the table there are about 230,000 distinct CDR3 sequences, 9.7% of which are singletons. Sequencing used PBMCs from the stem cell graft donor, obtained from the stem cell graft. The origin of the receptors is a human donor who donated a stem cell graft to a child with SCID. CDR3s include the opening cysteine and the closing phenylalanine or tryptophan. A D gene is named only where the DNA matches it firmly. The size of a clone is reported for some rows only, either as once, few or many, or as a class for expanded clones.

V gene,D gene,clone size,J gene,CDR3 DNA,CDR3 protein
TRBV24-1,NA,NA,TRBJ2-1,TGTGCCACCAGTGATTTTGACAGCGGGTACAATGAGCAGTTCTTC,CATSDFDSGYNEQFF
TRBV30,TRBD1,NA,TRBJ1-6,TGTGCCTGGACTCTAAACAGGGGCGATTCACCCCTCCACTTT,CAWTLNRGDSPLHF
TRBV9,TRBD1,many,TRBJ2-7,TGTGCCAGCAGCGTAGAACAGGGACAGGGATCTACCGAGCAGTACTTC,CASSVEQGQGSTEQYF
TRBV29-1,NA,many,TRBJ1-1,TGCAGCGGTGGTGGACAAGTGAACACTGAAGCTTTCTTT,CSGGGQVNTEAFF
TRBV7-2,TRBD2,many,TRBJ2-3,TGTGCCAGCAGCTCCCAGCGGGACAGCACAGATACGCAGTATTTT,CASSSQRDSTDTQYF
TRBV5-1,NA,many,TRBJ1-6,TGCGCCAGCAGCCCGCAGGAGGGCCCCAAGAATTCACCCCTCCACTTT,CASSPQEGPKNSPLHF
TRBV5-1,NA,many,TRBJ2-3,TGCGCCAGCAGCTTGGCGGGGGATCCAGATACGCAGTATTTT,CASSLAGDPDTQYF
TRBV7-2,NA,many,TRBJ1-5,TGTGCCAGCAGCCCCGTTGCCGGGGCCCAGCATTTT,CASSPVAGAQHF
TRBV7-2,NA,many,TRBJ1-2,TGTGCCAGCAGCTCACCGGGACGGCCAACTAGGGGCTATGGCTACACCTTC,CASSSPGRPTRGYGYTF
TRBV10-3,TRBD1,many,TRBJ1-5,TGTGCCACCGGACAGGGGTCTGGGAATAGCAATCAGCCCCAGCATTTT,CATGQGSGNSNQPQHF
TRBV6-1,NA,many,TRBJ1-1,TGTGCCAGCAGTGAAAACAGGAACACTGAAGCTTTCTTT,CASSENRNTEAFF
TRBV20-1,NA,many,TRBJ2-1,TGCAGTGCCATCCGACAGTCTGGGAGGTTCTTC,CSAIRQSGRFF
TRBV18,NA,many,TRBJ1-2,TGTGCCAGCTCACCACCGGGACGGACCTATGGCTACACCTTC,CASSPPGRTYGYTF
TRBV4-1,NA,NA,TRBJ2-3,TGCGCCAGCAGCCAAGGGACAACAGATACGCAGTATTTT,CASSQGTTDTQYF
TRBV20-1,NA,many,TRBJ2-5,TGCAGTGCTGAGGGCCTCGCTCGTGGACAGACCCAGTACTTC,CSAEGLARGQTQYF
TRBV7-3,NA,many,TRBJ2-1,TGTGCCAGCAGCTTAAATAGAGACCCATCGGGGAATGAGCAGTTCTTC,CASSLNRDPSGNEQFF
TRBV12-3/TRBV12-4,NA,many,TRBJ2-2,TGTGCCAGCACCCCGCACCGGAAAGCCGGGGAGCTGTTTTTT,CASTPHRKAGELFF
TRBV27,NA,many,TRBJ2-7,TGTGCCAGCAGCCCGGGACGGGTCTACGAGCAGTACTTC,CASSPGRVYEQYF
TRBV5-1,NA,many,TRBJ1-1,TGCGCCAGCAGCTTGGAGCCGTATGCTGAAGCTTTCTTT,CASSLEPYAEAFF
TRBV24-1,NA,many,TRBJ2-1,TGTGCCACCAGTGATCCCATAGGGGTCTACAATGAGCAGTTCTTC,CATSDPIGVYNEQFF
TRBV5-1,TRBD1,many,TRBJ2-5,TGCGCCAGCAGCTTCGGACAGGGGGCTTTGGGGCAAGAGACCCAGTACTTC,CASSFGQGALGQETQYF
TRBV10-1,NA,many,TRBJ2-7,TGCGCCAGCAGTGAGATTACCGGGGAGCAGTACTTC,CASSEITGEQYF
TRBV20-1,NA,many,TRBJ2-7,TGCAGTGCTAGCGCGGGGCACTACGAGCAGTACTTC,CSASAGHYEQYF
TRBV6-5,NA,many,TRBJ1-2,TGTGCCAGCAGTTACTCGGGAGATGGGGGGTATGGCTACACCTTC,CASSYSGDGGYGYTF
TRBV27,NA,many,TRBJ2-3,TGTGCCAGCAGGAGCTTCGAGCTCGGGACAGATACGCAGTATTTT,CASRSFELGTDTQYF
TRBV20-1,TRBD1,many,TRBJ1-2,TGCAGTGCTGAATGGACAGGCTATGGCTACACCTTC,CSAEWTGYGYTF
TRBV20-1,NA,NA,TRBJ1-2,TGCAGTGCTAACTTCCGGACGGCCCACTATGGCTACACCTTC,CSANFRTAHYGYTF
TRBV5-5,TRBD1,NA,TRBJ2-7,TGTGCCAGCAGCTCGGGTGGGACAGGCTCCCTACGAGAGCAGTACTTC,CASSSGGTGSLREQYF
TRBV4-1,NA,many,TRBJ2-1,TGCGCCAGCAGCGACTTTCGACTATTCAATGAGCAGTTCTTC,CASSDFRLFNEQFF
TRBV9,NA,many,TRBJ2-3,TGTGCCAGCAGCGTAGGCCTTACGCAGTATTTT,CASSVGLTQYF
TRBV7-6,TRBD1,many,TRBJ1-2,TGTGCCAGCAGCTCACAGGGGATGGACTATGGCTACACCTTC,CASSSQGMDYGYTF
TRBV4-3,TRBD1,many,TRBJ2-1,TGCGCCAGCAGCCAAGGGCCGGGCAGGGGGTATGAGCAGTTCTTC,CASSQGPGRGYEQFF
TRBV9,TRBD2,many,TRBJ2-7,TGTGCCAGCAGCGTAGCTAGCGGGGGAATCTACGAGCAGTACTTC,CASSVASGGIYEQYF
TRBV12-3/TRBV12-4,TRBD2,many,TRBJ2-1,TGTGCCAGCAGTTTTCTAGCGGGGGGCGCCTACAATGAGCAGTTCTTC,CASSFLAGGAYNEQFF